The 5 T cell receptor beta chains reported below all come from one sample, sequenced in a study of blood T cell repertoires in COVID-19. TCRdb's copy holds only in-frame clones and misses some; the assay was immunoSEQ multiplex PCR. The table shows under 300,000 clones, with 80% to 90% occurring only once. Sequencing was carried out using peripheral blood. These receptors came from a woman aged 70-85 years with acute or convalescent COVID-19.

The table lists this clone with a few counts. The V call is TRBV27, the J call TRBJ1-5; no definite D call. Germline-derived CDR1 and CDR2 are MNHEY and SMNVEV (reference sequence). The CDR3 covers 14 residues. Trimming shortened V by 1 base and J by 4 bases, and 8 bases separated the two germline ends. CDR3 residues: CASSLWEGNQPQHF. In DNA, the CDR3 is TGTGCCAGCAGTTTATGGGAGGGAAATCAGCCCCAGCATTTT.

Points on this clone: A much larger clone differs by one base, so this may be a read error. V usage is TRBV2 and J usage is TRBJ2-7; 10 nucleotides match TRBD1. Germline assignment: CDR1 SNHLY and CDR2 FYNNEI. With V trimmed by 8 bases and J by 4 bases, 14 bases remained unmatched. This CDR3 comprises 16 residues. The CDR3 loop is CASPTWGGDRGYEQYF. Here the CDR3 DNA reads TGTGCCAGCCCTACCTGGGGGGGGGACAGGGGATACGAGCAGTACTTC.

The rearrangement links TRBV4-1 to TRBJ2-3; D is perhaps TRBD2 (6 bases). The germline CDR1 and CDR2 sequences are MGHRA and YSYEKL. The ends were cut back, 4 bases at V and 2 bases at J, with 13 bases in the middle. There are 15 residues in the CDR3. DNA of the CDR3: TGCGCCAGCAGCCGCGCGGGACTTATCACAGATACGCAGTATTTT. This codes for CASSRAGLITDTQYF.

This chain joins TRBV5-4 and TRBJ2-1; TRBD2 aligns across 8 bases. The CDR3 sequence is 16 residues long. The ends lost 4 bases at V and 0 bases at J; junction bases unmatched: 6. From germline, CDR1 is SGHNT and CDR2 YYREEE (reference sequence). The CDR3 here is CASSLAGGSSYNEQFF. The CDR3 nucleotides read TGTGCCAGCAGCCTCGCGGGGGGTAGCTCCTACAATGAGCAGTTCTTC.

The chain has TRBV2 and TRBJ2-7; D is perhaps TRBD1 (6 bases). Germline V gives CDR1 SNHLY, CDR2 FYNNEI. CDR3 length: 13 residues. Trimming left V 5 bases short and J 4 bases short, with 12 bases between. CDR3 DNA: TGTGCCAGCAGTCAGGGGATTGGATACGAGCAGTACTTC. This gives the protein CASSQGIGYEQYF.